Sequencing of this TCR beta chain was carried out in a study of beta chain features in type 1 diabetes. Study-level results: Healthy donors had naive, central memory and Treg TCRB repertoires that appeared less similar than those seen among patients. Still unanswered here is whether HLA type influences TCRB rearrangement. A moderate, significant TCRB CDR3 shortening appeared in type 1 diabetes across four CD4+ subsets.

V was pared by 1 base and J by 0 bases, with 9 bases of the junction left unmatched. Germline loops: CDR1 LGHNA, CDR2 YNFKEQ. The CDR3 loop spans 18 amino acids. Every single donor gave one heparinised blood draw, and these averaged around 110 mL. Sorting gave populations that all exceeded 98% purity. Expressed TCRB transcripts were sequenced because the isolated RNA had all been reverse transcribed beforehand. The method was immunoSEQ multiplex PCR; TCRdb's version includes in-frame clones alone and lacks a portion of them. The sample has some 700,000 clones, about an eighth seen once; the top ten hold less than 0.025%. The table lists this clone with a few counts. The antigen is not known.

Material: naive CD4+ T cells from blood. This clonotype was obtained from a man aged 18 to 29 with type 1 diabetes. The V and J genes are TRBV4-2 and TRBJ2-3, with 8 bases that match TRBD2. This CDR3 reads CASSQGSGGRLSTDTQYF. For the CDR3, the DNA is TGTGCCAGCAGCCAAGGTTCGGGGGGGCGTCTTAGCACAGATACGCAGTATTTT.